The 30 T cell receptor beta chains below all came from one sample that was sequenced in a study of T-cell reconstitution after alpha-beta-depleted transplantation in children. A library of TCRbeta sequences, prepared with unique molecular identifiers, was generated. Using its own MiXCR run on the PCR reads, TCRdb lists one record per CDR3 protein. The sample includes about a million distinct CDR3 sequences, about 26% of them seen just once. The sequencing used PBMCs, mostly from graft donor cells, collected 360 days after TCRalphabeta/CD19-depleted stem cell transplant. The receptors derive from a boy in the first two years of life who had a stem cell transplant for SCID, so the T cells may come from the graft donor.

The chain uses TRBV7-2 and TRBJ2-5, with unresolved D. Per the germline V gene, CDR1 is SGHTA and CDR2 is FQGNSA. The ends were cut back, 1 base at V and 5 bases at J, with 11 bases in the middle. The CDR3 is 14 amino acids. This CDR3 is CASSLGDMTETQYF. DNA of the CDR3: TGTGCCAGCAGCTTAGGGGATATGACCGAGACCCAGTACTTC.

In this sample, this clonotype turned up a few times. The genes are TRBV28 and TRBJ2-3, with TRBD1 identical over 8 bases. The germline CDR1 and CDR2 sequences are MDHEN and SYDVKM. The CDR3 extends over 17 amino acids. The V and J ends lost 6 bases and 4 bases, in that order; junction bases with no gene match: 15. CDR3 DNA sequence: TGTGCCAGCAGCCGTTGGGGCGGGACAGGAGGCGCAGATACGCAGTATTTT. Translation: CASSRWGGTGGADTQYF.

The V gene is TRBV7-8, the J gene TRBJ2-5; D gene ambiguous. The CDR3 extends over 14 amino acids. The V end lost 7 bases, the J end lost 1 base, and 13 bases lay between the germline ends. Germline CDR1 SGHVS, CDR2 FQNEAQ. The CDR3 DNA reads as TGTGCCAGCAATTATCAAGAGGCCCAAGAGACCCAGTACTTC. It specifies CASNYQEAQETQYF.

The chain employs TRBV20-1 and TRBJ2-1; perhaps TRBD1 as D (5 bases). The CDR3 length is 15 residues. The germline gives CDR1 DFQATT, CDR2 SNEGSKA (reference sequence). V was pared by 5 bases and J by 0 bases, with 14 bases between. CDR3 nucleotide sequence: TGCAGTGCTCCCCAGGGCCTCAGCTCCTACAATGAGCAGTTCTTC. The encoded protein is CSAPQGLSSYNEQFF.

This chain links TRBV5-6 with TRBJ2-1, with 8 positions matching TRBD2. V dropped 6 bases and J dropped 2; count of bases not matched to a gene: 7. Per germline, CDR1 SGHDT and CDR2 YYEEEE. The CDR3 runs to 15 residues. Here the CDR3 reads CASTGAGGTYNEQFF. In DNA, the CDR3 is TGTGCCAGCACTGGGGCGGGGGGTACCTACAATGAGCAGTTCTTC. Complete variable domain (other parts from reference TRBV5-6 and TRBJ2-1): DAGVTQSPTHLIKTRGQQVTLRCSPKSGHDTVSWYQQALGQGPQFIFQYYEEEERQRGNFPDRFSGHQFPNYSSELNVNALLLGDSALYLCASTGAGGTYNEQFFGPGTRLTVL.

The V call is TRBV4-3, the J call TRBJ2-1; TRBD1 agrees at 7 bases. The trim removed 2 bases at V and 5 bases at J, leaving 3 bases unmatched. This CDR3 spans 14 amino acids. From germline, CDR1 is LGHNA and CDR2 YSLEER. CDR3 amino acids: CASSQQGVNNEQFF. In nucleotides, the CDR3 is TGCGCCAGCAGCCAACAGGGGGTTAACAATGAGCAGTTCTTC.

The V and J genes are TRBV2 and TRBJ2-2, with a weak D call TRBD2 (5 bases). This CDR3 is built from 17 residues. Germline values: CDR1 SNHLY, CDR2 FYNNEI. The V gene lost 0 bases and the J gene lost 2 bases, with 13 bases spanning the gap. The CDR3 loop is CASSEAWERTNTGELFF. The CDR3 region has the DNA TGTGCCAGCAGTGAAGCGTGGGAGAGAACCAACACCGGGGAGCTGTTTTTT.

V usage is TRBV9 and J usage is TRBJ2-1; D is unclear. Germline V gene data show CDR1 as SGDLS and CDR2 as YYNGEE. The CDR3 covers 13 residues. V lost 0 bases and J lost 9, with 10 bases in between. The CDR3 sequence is CASSVGVRGEQFF. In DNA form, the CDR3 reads TGTGCCAGCAGCGTAGGGGTGAGAGGTGAGCAGTTCTTC.

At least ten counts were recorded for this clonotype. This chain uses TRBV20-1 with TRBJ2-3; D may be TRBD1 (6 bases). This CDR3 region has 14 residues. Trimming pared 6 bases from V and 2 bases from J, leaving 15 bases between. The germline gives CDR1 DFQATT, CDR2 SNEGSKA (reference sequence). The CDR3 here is CSATQGYHTDTQYF. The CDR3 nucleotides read TGCAGTGCCACTCAGGGGTATCACACAGATACGCAGTATTTT.

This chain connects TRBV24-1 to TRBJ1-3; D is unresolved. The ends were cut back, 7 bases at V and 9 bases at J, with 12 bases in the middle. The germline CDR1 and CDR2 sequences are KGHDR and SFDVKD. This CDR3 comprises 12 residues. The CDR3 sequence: CATRDPGGTIYF. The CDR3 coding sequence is TGTGCCACCAGGGACCCGGGCGGCACCATATATTTT.

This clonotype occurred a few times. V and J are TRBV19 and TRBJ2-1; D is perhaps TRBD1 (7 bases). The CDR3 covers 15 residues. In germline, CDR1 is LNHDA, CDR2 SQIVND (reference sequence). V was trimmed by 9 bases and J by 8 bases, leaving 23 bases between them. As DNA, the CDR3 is TGTGCCAGCCGCTGGTCAGGGGGGCCAGGGGATGAGCAGTTCTTC. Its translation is CASRWSGGPGDEQFF.

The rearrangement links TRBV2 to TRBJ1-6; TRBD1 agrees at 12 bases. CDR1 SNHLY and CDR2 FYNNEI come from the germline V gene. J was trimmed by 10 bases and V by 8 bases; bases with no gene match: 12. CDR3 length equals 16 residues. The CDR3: CASRAEGQGARSPLHF. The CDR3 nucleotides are TGTGCCAGCCGGGCAGAGGGACAGGGGGCAAGGTCACCCCTCCACTTT.

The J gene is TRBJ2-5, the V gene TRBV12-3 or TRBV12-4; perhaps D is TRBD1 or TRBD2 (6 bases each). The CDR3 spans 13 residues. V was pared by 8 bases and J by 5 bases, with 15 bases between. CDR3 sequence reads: CASLRGAEETQYF. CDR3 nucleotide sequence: TGTGCCAGCCTGAGGGGGGCGGAGGAGACCCAGTACTTC.

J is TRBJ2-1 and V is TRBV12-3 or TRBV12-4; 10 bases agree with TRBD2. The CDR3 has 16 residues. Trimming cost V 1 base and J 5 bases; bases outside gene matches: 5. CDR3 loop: CASSLGLAGADNEQFF. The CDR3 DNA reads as TGTGCCAGCAGTTTAGGGCTAGCGGGGGCAGACAATGAGCAGTTCTTC.

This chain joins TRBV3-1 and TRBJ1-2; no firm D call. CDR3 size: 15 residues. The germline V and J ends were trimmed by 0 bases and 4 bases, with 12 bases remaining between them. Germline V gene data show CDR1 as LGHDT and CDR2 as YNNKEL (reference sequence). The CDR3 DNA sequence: TGTGCCAGCAGCCAAGATATCACTTCCTTCTATGGCTACACCTTC. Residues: CASSQDITSFYGYTF.

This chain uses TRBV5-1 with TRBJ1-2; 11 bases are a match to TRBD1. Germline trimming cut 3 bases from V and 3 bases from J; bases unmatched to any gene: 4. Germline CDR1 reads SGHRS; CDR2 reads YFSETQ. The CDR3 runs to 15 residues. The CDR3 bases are TGCGCCAGCAGCTCACGGGACAGGGGGGACTATGGCTACACCTTC. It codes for CASSSRDRGDYGYTF.

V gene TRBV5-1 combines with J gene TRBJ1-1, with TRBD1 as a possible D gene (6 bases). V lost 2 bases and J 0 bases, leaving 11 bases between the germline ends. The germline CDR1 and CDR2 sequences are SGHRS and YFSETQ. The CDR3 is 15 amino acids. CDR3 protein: CASSFQGSLNTEAFF. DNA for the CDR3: TGCGCCAGCAGCTTTCAGGGGAGTTTGAACACTGAAGCTTTCTTT.

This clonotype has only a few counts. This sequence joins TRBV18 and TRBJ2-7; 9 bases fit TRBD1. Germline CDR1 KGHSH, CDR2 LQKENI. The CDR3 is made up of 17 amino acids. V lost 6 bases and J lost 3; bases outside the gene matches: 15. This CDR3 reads CASSLFNTGTGLYEQYF. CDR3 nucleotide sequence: TGTGCCAGCTCCCTCTTCAATACCGGGACAGGGCTCTACGAGCAGTACTTC.

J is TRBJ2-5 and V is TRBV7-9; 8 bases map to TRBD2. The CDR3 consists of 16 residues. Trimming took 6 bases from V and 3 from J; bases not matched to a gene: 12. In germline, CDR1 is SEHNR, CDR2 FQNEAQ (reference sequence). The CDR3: CASRPLGGGTEETQYF. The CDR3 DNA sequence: TGTGCCAGCAGACCACTGGGCGGGGGGACGGAAGAGACCCAGTACTTC.

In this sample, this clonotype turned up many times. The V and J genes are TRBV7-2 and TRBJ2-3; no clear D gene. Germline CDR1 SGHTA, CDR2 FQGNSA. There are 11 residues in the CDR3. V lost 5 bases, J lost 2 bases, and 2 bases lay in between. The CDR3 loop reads CASSHTDTQYF. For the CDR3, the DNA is TGTGCCAGCAGCCACACAGATACGCAGTATTTT.

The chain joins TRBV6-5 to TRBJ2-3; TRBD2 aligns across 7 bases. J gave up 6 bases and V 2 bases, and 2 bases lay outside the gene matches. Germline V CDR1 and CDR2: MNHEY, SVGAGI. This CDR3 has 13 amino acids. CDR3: CASSYRGEDTQYF. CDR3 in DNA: TGTGCCAGCAGTTACCGGGGGGAGGATACGCAGTATTTT.

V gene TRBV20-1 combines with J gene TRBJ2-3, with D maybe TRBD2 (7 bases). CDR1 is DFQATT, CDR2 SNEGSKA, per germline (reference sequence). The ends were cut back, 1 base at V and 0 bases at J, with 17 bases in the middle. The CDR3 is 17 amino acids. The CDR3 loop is CSARGPLAGASTDTQYF. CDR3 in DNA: TGCAGTGCTAGAGGACCCCTGGCGGGGGCTAGCACAGATACGCAGTATTTT.

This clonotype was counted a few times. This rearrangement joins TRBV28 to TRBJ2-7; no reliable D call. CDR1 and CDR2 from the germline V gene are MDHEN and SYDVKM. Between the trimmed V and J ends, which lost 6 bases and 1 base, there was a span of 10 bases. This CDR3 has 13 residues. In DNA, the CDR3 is TGTGCCAGCAGGCCCACTGGTTCCTACGAGCAGTACTTC. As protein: CASRPTGSYEQYF. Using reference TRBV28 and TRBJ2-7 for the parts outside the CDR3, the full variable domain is DVKVTQSSRYLVKRTGEKVFLECVQDMDHENMFWYRQDPGLGLRLIYFSYDVKMKEKGDIPEGYSVSREKKERFSLILESASTNQTSMYLCASRPTGSYEQYFGPGTRLTVT.

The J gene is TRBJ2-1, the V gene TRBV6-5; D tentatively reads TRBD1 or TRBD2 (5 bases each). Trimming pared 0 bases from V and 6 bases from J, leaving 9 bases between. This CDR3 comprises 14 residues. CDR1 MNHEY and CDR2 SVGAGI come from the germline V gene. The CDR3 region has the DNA TGTGCCAGCAGTTACTCCTCCGGGACCAATGAGCAGTTCTTC. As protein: CASSYSSGTNEQFF.

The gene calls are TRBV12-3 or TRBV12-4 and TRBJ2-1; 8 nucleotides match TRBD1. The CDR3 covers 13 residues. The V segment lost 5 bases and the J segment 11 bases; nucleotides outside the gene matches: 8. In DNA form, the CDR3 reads TGTGCCAGCAGTCCCACAGGGGGTGGGAAGCAGTTCTTC. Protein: CASSPTGGGKQFF.

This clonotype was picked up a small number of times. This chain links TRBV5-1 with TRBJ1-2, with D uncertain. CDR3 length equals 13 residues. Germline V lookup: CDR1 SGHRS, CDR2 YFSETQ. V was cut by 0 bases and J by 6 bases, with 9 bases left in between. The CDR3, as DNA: TGCGCCAGCAGCTTGGTTCGGGCGGATGGCTACACCTTC. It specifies CASSLVRADGYTF.

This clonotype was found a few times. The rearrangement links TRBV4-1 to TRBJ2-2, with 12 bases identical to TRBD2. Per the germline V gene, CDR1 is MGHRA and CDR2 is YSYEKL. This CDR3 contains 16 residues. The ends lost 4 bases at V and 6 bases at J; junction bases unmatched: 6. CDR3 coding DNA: TGCGCCAGCAGCCGGTCTAGCGGGGGGGCGTCCGGGGAGCTGTTTTTT. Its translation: CASSRSSGGASGELFF.

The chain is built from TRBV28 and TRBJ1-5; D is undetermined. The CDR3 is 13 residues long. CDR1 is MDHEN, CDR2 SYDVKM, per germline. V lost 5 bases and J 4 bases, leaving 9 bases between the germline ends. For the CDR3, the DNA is TGTGCCAGCAGTCCACAGATTAATCAGCCCCAGCATTTT. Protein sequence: CASSPQINQPQHF.

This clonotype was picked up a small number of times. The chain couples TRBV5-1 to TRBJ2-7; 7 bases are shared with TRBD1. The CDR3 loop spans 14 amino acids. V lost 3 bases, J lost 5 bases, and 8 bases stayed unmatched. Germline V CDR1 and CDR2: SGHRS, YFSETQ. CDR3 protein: CASSSGQSTDEQYF. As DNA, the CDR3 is TGCGCCAGCAGCTCGGGACAGAGTACGGACGAGCAGTACTTC.

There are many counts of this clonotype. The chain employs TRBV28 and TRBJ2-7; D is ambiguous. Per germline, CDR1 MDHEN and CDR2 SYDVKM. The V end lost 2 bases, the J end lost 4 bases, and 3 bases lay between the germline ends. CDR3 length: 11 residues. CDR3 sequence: CASSLRYEQYF. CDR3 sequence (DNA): TGTGCCAGCAGTTTAAGATACGAGCAGTACTTC.